These T cell receptor beta chains were read from a single sample in a study of blood T cell repertoires in COVID-19. The protocol was immunoSEQ multiplex PCR, while the TCRdb copy is restricted to in-frame clones and leaves out a portion. The sample consists of 75,000 to 90,000 clones, roughly 91% of them appearing once. Sequences were obtained from peripheral blood. The receptors were sampled from a man aged 18 to 30 with COVID-19, enrolled during active disease. Each CDR3 is given with its conserved first and last residue. The D gene is left open where the match is weak. Clone size, where shown, is once, few, many, or a class for clones that have expanded.

D	V	J	size	DNA	CDR3
TRBD2	TRBV7-6	TRBJ2-7	NA	TGTGCCAGCAGCTTCGCTAGCGGGAGGGCCGACGAGCAGTACTTC	CASSFASGRADEQYF
TRBD1	TRBV5-1	TRBJ2-2	few	TGCGCCAGCAGCTCGCGACAGGGGGTGCACACCGGGGAGCTGTTTTTT	CASSSRQGVHTGELFF
TRBD2	TRBV14	TRBJ2-1	NA	TGTGCCAGCAGCCTACACCCTAGCGGGAGTTTTTACAATGAGCAGTTCTTC	CASSLHPSGSFYNEQFF
NA	TRBV28	TRBJ1-1	NA	TGTGCCAGCAGTTTTATCTCCCGGGAGGTTTTCTTT	CASSFISREVFF
NA	TRBV4-1	TRBJ1-1	NA	TGCGCCAGCAGCCCATTAAGACAGGCCAAGGAGACTGAAGCTTTCTTT	CASSPLRQAKETEAFF
TRBD2	TRBV6-5	TRBJ2-1	NA	TGTGCCAGCAGCCCCGCCGGGGGGGCGGATGAGCAGTTCTTC	CASSPAGGADEQFF
TRBD1	TRBV4-1	TRBJ1-5	NA	TGCGCCAGCAGCCCTGGACAGGGTGAGAATCAGCCCCAGCATTTT	CASSPGQGENQPQHF
TRBD2	TRBV9	TRBJ2-1	NA	TGTGCCAGCAGCGTACCTACTAGCGGGAGGGGTCATGAGCAGTTCTTC	CASSVPTSGRGHEQFF
NA	TRBV29-1	TRBJ2-7	NA	TGCAGCGTCCTGCAACAGGTCTCCTACGAGCAGTACTTC	CSVLQQVSYEQYF
TRBD2	TRBV6-6	TRBJ2-5	NA	TGTGCCAGCAGTCAGGGACTAGCGGGAGGTAGGGGGACGGAGACCCAGTACTTC	CASSQGLAGGRGTETQYF
NA	TRBV13	TRBJ1-2	NA	TGTGCCAGCCGATACAGGGAATCAAACTATGGCTACACCTTC	CASRYRESNYGYTF
TRBD1	TRBV6-2/TRBV6-3	TRBJ2-7	NA	TGTGCCAGCAGTTACTCGATGGGACAGGCCTACGAGCAGTACTTC	CASSYSMGQAYEQYF
NA	TRBV24-1	TRBJ2-3	once	TGTGCCACCAGTGGCAGGCCCTCGACAGATACGCAGTATTTT	CATSGRPSTDTQYF
TRBD1	TRBV9	TRBJ2-3	NA	TGTGCCAGCAGCGCGCGACAGGGGGGCACAGATACGCAGTATTTT	CASSARQGGTDTQYF
NA	TRBV18	TRBJ2-1	NA	TGTGCCAGCTCACGGTCAGGCGACAATGAGCAGTTCTTC	CASSRSGDNEQFF
TRBD2	TRBV9	TRBJ2-3	NA	TGTGCCAGCAGCGTAAGCGGACTAGCGGGGACCACAGATACGCAGTATTTT	CASSVSGLAGTTDTQYF
TRBD1	TRBV2	TRBJ2-2	NA	TGTGCCAGCAGGAGAAACCCCGGGACAGGCACCGGGGAGCTGTTTTTT	CASRRNPGTGTGELFF
TRBD1	TRBV13	TRBJ2-7	NA	TGTGCCAGCAGCTTCGGACAGGGGGCTTCCTACGAGCAGTACTTC	CASSFGQGASYEQYF
NA	TRBV29-1	TRBJ1-5	NA	TGCAGCGTTGTGATGAGCCAGCCCCAGCATTTT	CSVVMSQPQHF
NA	TRBV12-3/TRBV12-4	TRBJ2-7	NA	TGTGCCAGCAGTTTTTCAGGGAAGGACGAGCAGTACTTC	CASSFSGKDEQYF
TRBD1	TRBV24-1	TRBJ2-5	NA	TGTGCCACCAGTGAGGCCGGGACAGGGGGCGAAGAGACCCAGTACTTC	CATSEAGTGGEETQYF
NA	TRBV28	TRBJ1-3	few	TGTGCCAGCAGTAGTGAAGCTAGCTCTGGAAACACCATATATTTT	CASSSEASSGNTIYF
TRBD2	TRBV11-2	TRBJ2-3	NA	TGTGCCAGCAGCCCACCGGGCGGGAGTATCAATACGCAGTATTTT	CASSPPGGSINTQYF
TRBD2	TRBV19	TRBJ2-4	NA	TGTGCCAGTAGCACCCACGGGGGGTTGGCCAAAAACATTCAGTACTTC	CASSTHGGLAKNIQYF
TRBD1	TRBV5-6	TRBJ1-6	few	TGTGCCAGCAGCCAATTCCAGGGGGCGCCGGGGAATTCACCCCTCCACTTT	CASSQFQGAPGNSPLHF